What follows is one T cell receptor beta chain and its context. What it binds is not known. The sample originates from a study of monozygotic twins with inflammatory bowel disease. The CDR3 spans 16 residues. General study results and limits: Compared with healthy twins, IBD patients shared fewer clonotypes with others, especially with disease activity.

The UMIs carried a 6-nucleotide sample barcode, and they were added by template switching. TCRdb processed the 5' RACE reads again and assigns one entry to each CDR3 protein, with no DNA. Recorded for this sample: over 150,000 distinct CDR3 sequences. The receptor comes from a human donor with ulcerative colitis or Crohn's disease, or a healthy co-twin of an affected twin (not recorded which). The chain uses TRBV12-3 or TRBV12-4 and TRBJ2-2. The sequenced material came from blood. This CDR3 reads CASSRLADIVIGELFF.